Each of the 10 T cell receptor beta chains below was sequenced from the same sample in a study of blood T cells in healthy people across ages. Through a sample-barcoded 5' primer and a J-beta primer mix, a second PCR was run for about 6 to 11 cycles. TCRdb called the 5' RACE reads again in MiXCR, with one record for every CDR3 protein. The profile shows roughly 1,800,000 distinct CDR3 sequences, about 50% of them singletons. The source material was blood. The receptors shown here come from a woman in her 40s in good health.

The CDR3 DNA reads TGCGCCAGCAGTGAGCTAGCGGGGGGGCCGAATGAGCAGTTCTTC. Protein sequence: CASSELAGGPNEQFF. The chain combines TRBV10-2 with TRBJ2-1, with TRBD2 identical over 12 bases. Trimming took 2 bases from V and 7 from J; bases not matched to a gene: 3. CDR1 and CDR2 from the germline V gene are WSHSY and SAAADI. The CDR3 is made up of 15 amino acids.

The chain is built from TRBV28 and TRBJ2-5; TRBD1 might be the D (5 bases). V shed 6 bases and J shed 11 bases, with 22 bases lying between them. Germline V lookup: CDR1 MDHEN, CDR2 SYDVKM. CDR3 length: 14 residues. The CDR3 loop is CASSPFQGSLEQYF. CDR3 nucleotides: TGTGCCAGCAGCCCCTTCCAGGGTTCCTTGGAGCAGTACTTC.

This clonotype came up a few times. V and J are TRBV14 and TRBJ2-1; no clear D gene. From germline, CDR1 is SGHDN and CDR2 FVKESK. Trimming took off 4 bases at V and 5 bases at J, with 12 bases between the two ends. The CDR3 loop spans 14 amino acids. CDR3: CASSLPTDNNEQFF. Written as DNA, the CDR3 is TGTGCCAGCAGCCTACCGACGGATAACAATGAGCAGTTCTTC.

V and J are TRBV28 and TRBJ2-5; 15 bases map to TRBD2. V was clipped by 6 bases and J by 11 bases; unmatched bases: 10. Germline CDR1 MDHEN, CDR2 SYDVKM. This CDR3 comprises 15 residues. The CDR3 DNA reads as TGTGCCAGCAGACGGACTAGCGGGGGGGCTTATGAGCAGTACTTC. The encoded protein is CASRRTSGGAYEQYF.

As concerns this clonotype: One junction end does not reproduce the germline sequence, and a read error may be involved. The gene calls are TRBV7-2 and TRBJ2-7, with 9 bases matching TRBD1. This CDR3 is built from 15 residues. The germline V gene encodes CDR1 SGHTA and CDR2 FQGNSA. The CDR3 DNA sequence: TGTGCCGGCAGCTTGGACAGGGGAGAGAGAAACGAGCAGTACTTC. The encoded protein is CAGSLDRGERNEQYF.

The V and J genes are TRBV7-6 and TRBJ1-2; no reliable D call. Trimming stripped 5 bases from V and 5 bases from J, with 12 bases between. The germline V gene has CDR1 SGHVS and CDR2 FNYEAQ. This CDR3 comprises 13 residues. The CDR3 coding sequence is TGTGCCAGCAGCCCCGGGATGAGATATGGCTACACCTTC. This encodes CASSPGMRYGYTF. Combining the CDR3 with reference TRBV7-6 and TRBJ1-2 gives the whole variable domain GAGVSQSPRYKVTKRGQDVALRCDPISGHVSLYWYRQALGQGPEFLTYFNYEAQQDKSGLPNDRFSAERPEGSISTLTIQRTEQRDSAMYRCASSPGMRYGYTFGSGTRLTVV.

This clonotype was seen more than once but under ten times. The V and J genes are TRBV29-1 and TRBJ1-2; no firm D call. The CDR3 is 15 amino acids. The V end lost 0 bases, the J end lost 0 bases, and 11 bases lay between the germline ends. Looked up from germline, CDR1 is SQVTM and CDR2 is ANQGSEA. CDR3 loop: CSVEDLEGTNYGYTF. As DNA, the CDR3 is TGCAGCGTTGAAGATCTGGAGGGAACTAACTATGGCTACACCTTC. The whole variable domain, remainder taken from reference TRBV29-1 and TRBJ1-2, is SAVISQKPSRDICQRGTSLTIQCQVDSQVTMMFWYRQQPGQSLTLIATANQGSEATYESGFVIDKFPISRPNLTFSTLTVSNMSPEDSSIYLCSVEDLEGTNYGYTFGSGTRLTVV.

This chain connects TRBV12-3 or TRBV12-4 to TRBJ2-5; weak D call: TRBD1 (5 bases). Trimming pared 3 bases from V and 1 base from J, leaving 15 bases between. The CDR3 length is 16 residues. The CDR3 DNA reads TGTGCCAGCAGTTTGGCGCAGGGCCTCGGCCAAGAGACCCAGTACTTC. Its translation is CASSLAQGLGQETQYF.

This clonotype was observed a few times. The chain combines TRBV15 with TRBJ2-1; 8 nucleotides match TRBD2. CDR1 is LNHNV, CDR2 YYDKDF, per germline (reference sequence). The V gene end was trimmed by 7 bases and the J gene end by 9 bases; junction bases not matched to a gene: 11. The CDR3 length is 14 residues. Here the CDR3 reads CATKRGAGGGEQFF. The CDR3 nucleotides read TGTGCCACCAAAAGGGGCGCGGGGGGTGGTGAGCAGTTCTTC.

This clonotype came up a few times. The chain recombines TRBV7-9 with TRBJ2-1; 7 nucleotides align to TRBD2. Germline V lookup: CDR1 SEHNR, CDR2 FQNEAQ (reference sequence). The J segment lost 5 bases and the V segment lost 5 bases, leaving 6 bases of the junction unmatched. The CDR3 extends over 14 amino acids. The CDR3 loop is CASSRTGGDNEQFF. CDR3 sequence (DNA): TGTGCCAGCAGCCGGACTGGGGGGGACAATGAGCAGTTCTTC.